The source of this TCR beta chain is a study of Ad26.COV2.S vaccination and SARS-CoV-2 variants. Treatment: around 19 received Ad26.COV2.S at low or high dose, single or two shots; a few received placebo; per-sample allocation not given. Specimens were obtained on day 63 following the first vaccine or placebo injection. Whoever gave the sample was an adult aged 18-55 years in Boston. What was given as vaccine was an Ad26 vector encoding Wuhan-strain SARS-CoV-2 spike. Sequenced by immunoSEQ multiplex PCR; TCRdb stores in-frame clones only, minus some. There are some 250,000 clones in the sample; roughly 90% occur only once, and about 10% lies in the top ten. V was shortened by 8 bases and J by 0 bases, with 7 bases between the two germline ends. Germline V gene lookup returns CDR1 MRHNA and CDR2 SNTAGT. This CDR3 has 13 amino acids.

The TCR comes from a person between 18 and 60 years old who received the Ad26.COV2.S COVID-19 vaccine or a placebo. V gene TRBV6-4 combines with J gene TRBJ2-2; D remains unclear. Sequenced material: peripheral blood, taken in a trial of Ad26.COV2.S vaccine versus placebo. The CDR3 region is CASFAPNTGELFF. The CDR3, as DNA: TGTGCCAGCTTTGCCCCGAACACCGGGGAGCTGTTTTTT.